These T cell receptor beta chains were read from a single sample in a study of shared clonotypes between healthy human individuals. Assay used: immunoSEQ multiplex PCR; TCRdb lists only in-frame clones, some missing. The repertoire holds under 1,900,000 clones, with roughly 98.5% as singletons. Input material: naive CD4+ T cells sorted from blood. The receptors here all came from a young man in good health. Both conserved end residues are part of each CDR3. The D gene is left open where the match is weak. The size of a clone is reported for some rows only, either as once, few or many, or as a class for expanded clones.

clone_size,j_call,d_call,v_call,cdr3_aa,cdr3_nt
NA,TRBJ2-3,NA,TRBV18,CASSPDPGTSTDTQYF,TGTGCCAGCTCACCAGACCCCGGGACTAGCACAGATACGCAGTATTTT
NA,TRBJ2-4,NA,TRBV18,CASSPLPMGSRRNIQYF,TGTGCCAGCTCACCACTTCCGATGGGATCGAGAAGAAACATTCAGTACTTC
NA,TRBJ2-2,NA,TRBV5-1,CASSLAGLTGELFF,TGCGCCAGCAGCTTGGCGGGGCTTACCGGGGAGCTGTTTTTT
NA,TRBJ2-7,TRBD2,TRBV19,CASSIGTSWNNEQYF,TGTGCCAGTAGTATAGGGACTAGCTGGAACAACGAGCAGTACTTC
NA,TRBJ2-5,TRBD2,TRBV29-1,CSGRASGEETQYF,TGCAGCGGAAGGGCTAGCGGAGAAGAGACCCAGTACTTC
NA,TRBJ2-7,NA,TRBV18,CASSQDLKEQYF,TGTGCCAGCTCACAGGACCTTAAAGAGCAGTACTTC
once,TRBJ2-3,NA,TRBV10-1,CASSVRGTDTQYF,TGCGCCAGCAGTGTTAGGGGCACAGATACGCAGTATTTT
NA,TRBJ2-7,NA,TRBV6-1,CASSPGHVSYEQYF,TGTGCCAGCAGTCCTGGCCACGTCTCCTACGAGCAGTACTTC
once,TRBJ1-1,NA,TRBV27,CATRKEGFFYTEAFF,TGTGCCACCCGGAAGGAGGGCTTTTTTTACACTGAAGCTTTCTTT
NA,TRBJ2-7,TRBD1,TRBV2,CASSLRRGGQLSSEQYF,TGTGCCAGCAGTCTGAGGCGAGGGGGACAGCTAAGTAGCGAGCAGTACTTC
NA,TRBJ1-1,TRBD1,TRBV27,CASSARGRAEAFF,TGTGCCAGCAGTGCCAGGGGGCGGGCTGAAGCTTTCTTT
NA,TRBJ2-2,TRBD2,TRBV5-4,CASSFPSSGSIAGELFF,TGTGCCAGCAGCTTCCCATCTAGCGGGAGTATAGCCGGGGAGCTGTTTTTT
NA,TRBJ1-4,NA,TRBV5-1,CASSQVASTYEKLFF,TGCGCCAGCAGCCAAGTGGCCAGCACTTATGAAAAACTGTTTTTT
NA,TRBJ2-3,NA,TRBV6-1,CASSPRESSTDTQYF,TGTGCCAGCAGTCCCCGGGAAAGTAGCACAGATACGCAGTATTTT
once,TRBJ2-1,TRBD1,TRBV25-1,CASSVDRVYNEQFF,TGTGCCAGCAGTGTGGACAGGGTATACAATGAGCAGTTCTTC
NA,TRBJ2-6,NA,TRBV30,CAWSVLSANVLTF,TGTGCCTGGAGTGTACTGTCCGCCAACGTCCTGACTTTC
once,TRBJ1-1,TRBD1,TRBV18,CASSPLQLTGGGDAFF,TGTGCCAGCTCACCGCTACAACTCACAGGGGGCGGGGATGCTTTCTTT
NA,TRBJ2-1,NA,TRBV6-5,CASSDDPRNEQFF,TGTGCCAGCAGCGACGACCCCAGGAATGAGCAGTTCTTC
NA,TRBJ2-4,NA,TRBV19,CASSLRAGVSKNIQYF,TGTGCCAGTAGTCTGCGAGCAGGGGTATCCAAAAACATTCAGTACTTC
NA,TRBJ2-7,NA,TRBV9,CASSTGQLSYEQYF,TGTGCCAGCAGCACCGGACAGCTTTCCTACGAGCAGTACTTC
NA,TRBJ1-5,TRBD1,TRBV10-3,CAISESDRGPGNQPQHF,TGTGCCATCAGTGAATCTGACAGGGGGCCGGGCAATCAGCCCCAGCATTTT
NA,TRBJ2-3,NA,TRBV7-9,CASSLGIELGTDTQYF,TGTGCCAGCAGCTTAGGGATTGAGTTGGGCACAGATACGCAGTATTTT
NA,TRBJ1-1,NA,TRBV11-2,CASSRLRTDPGAFF,TGTGCCAGCAGCCGTTTAAGGACTGACCCGGGAGCTTTCTTT
NA,TRBJ1-1,NA,TRBV27,CASSFAGFGAVGTEAFF,TGTGCCAGCAGTTTCGCAGGGTTCGGTGCCGTGGGCACTGAAGCTTTCTTT
NA,TRBJ2-3,NA,TRBV19,CASTGRGTDTQYF,TGTGCCAGTACTGGGCGGGGCACAGATACGCAGTATTTT
NA,TRBJ2-1,NA,TRBV9,CASSVAGAHEQFF,TGTGCCAGCAGCGTAGCGGGAGCTCATGAGCAGTTCTTC
NA,TRBJ1-4,NA,TRBV6-6,CASSYQRESFPEKLFF,TGTGCCAGCAGTTACCAGCGGGAGTCCTTCCCCGAAAAACTGTTTTTT